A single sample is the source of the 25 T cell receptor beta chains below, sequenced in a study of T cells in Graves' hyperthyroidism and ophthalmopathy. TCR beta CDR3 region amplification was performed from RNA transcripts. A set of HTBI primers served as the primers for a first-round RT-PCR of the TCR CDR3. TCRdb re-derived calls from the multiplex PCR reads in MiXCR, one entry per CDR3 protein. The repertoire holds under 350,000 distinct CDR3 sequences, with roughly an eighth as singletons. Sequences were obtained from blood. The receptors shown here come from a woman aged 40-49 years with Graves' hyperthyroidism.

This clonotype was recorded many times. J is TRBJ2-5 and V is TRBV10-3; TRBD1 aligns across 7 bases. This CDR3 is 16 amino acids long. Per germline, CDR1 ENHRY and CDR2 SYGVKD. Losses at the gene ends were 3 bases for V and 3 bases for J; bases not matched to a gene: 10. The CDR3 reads CAISDPHDRVEETQYF. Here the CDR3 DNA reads TGTGCCATCAGTGACCCCCACGACAGGGTGGAAGAGACCCAGTACTTC.

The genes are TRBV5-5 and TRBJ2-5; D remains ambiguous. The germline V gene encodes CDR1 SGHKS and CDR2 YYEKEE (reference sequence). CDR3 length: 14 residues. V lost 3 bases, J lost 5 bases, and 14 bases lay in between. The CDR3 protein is CASSWTRPQETQYF. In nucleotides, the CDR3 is TGTGCCAGCAGCTGGACGAGACCCCAGGAGACCCAGTACTTC.

For the CDR3, the DNA is TGTGCCAGCAGCTTAGCGCTAGGGCAGGGAACTAATGAAAAACTGTTTTTT. Protein product: CASSLALGQGTNEKLFF. V and J are TRBV7-8 and TRBJ1-4, with a tentative D call TRBD1 (5 bases). The CDR3 has 17 amino acids. V lost 0 bases and J 1 base, leaving 12 bases between the germline ends. In germline, CDR1 is SGHVS, CDR2 FQNEAQ.

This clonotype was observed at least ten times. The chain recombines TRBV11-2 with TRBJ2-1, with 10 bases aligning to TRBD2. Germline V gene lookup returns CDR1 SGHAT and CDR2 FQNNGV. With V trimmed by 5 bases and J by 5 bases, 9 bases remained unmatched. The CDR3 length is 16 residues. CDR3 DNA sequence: TGTGCCAGCAGCCGCAAACCTAGCGGGAGCCACAATGAGCAGTTCTTC. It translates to CASSRKPSGSHNEQFF.

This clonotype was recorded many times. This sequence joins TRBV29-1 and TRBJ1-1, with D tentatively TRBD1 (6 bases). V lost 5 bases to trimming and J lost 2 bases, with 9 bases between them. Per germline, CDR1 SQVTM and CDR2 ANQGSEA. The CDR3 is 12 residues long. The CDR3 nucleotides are TGCAGCGTTTGGGGGGGCAACACTGAAGCTTTCTTT. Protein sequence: CSVWGGNTEAFF.

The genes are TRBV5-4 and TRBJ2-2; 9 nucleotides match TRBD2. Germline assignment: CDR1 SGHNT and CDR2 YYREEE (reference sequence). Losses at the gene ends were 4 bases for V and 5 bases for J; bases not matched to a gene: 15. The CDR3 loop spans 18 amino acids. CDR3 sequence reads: CASSPFVAGDLRTGELFF. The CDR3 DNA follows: TGTGCCAGCAGCCCCTTTGTAGCGGGAGATCTGAGGACCGGGGAGCTGTTTTTT.

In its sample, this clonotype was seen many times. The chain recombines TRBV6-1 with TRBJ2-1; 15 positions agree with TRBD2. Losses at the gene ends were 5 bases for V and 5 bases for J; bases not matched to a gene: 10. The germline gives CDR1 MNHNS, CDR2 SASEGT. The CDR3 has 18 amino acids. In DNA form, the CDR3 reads TGTGCCAGCAGTCCCACAGGGGGACTAGCGGGAGGCCACAATGAGCAGTTCTTC. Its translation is CASSPTGGLAGGHNEQFF.

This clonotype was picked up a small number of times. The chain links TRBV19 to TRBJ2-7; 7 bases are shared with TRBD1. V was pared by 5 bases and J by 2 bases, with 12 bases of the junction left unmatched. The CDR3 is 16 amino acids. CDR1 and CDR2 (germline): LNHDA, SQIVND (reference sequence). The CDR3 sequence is CASSDYLDREPYEQYF. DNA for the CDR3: TGTGCCAGTAGTGATTACCTTGACAGGGAGCCCTACGAGCAGTACTTC.

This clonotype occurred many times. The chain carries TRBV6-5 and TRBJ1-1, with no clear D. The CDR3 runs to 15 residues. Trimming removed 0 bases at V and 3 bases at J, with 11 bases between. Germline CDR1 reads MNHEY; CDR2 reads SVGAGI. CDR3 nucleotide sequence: TGTGCCAGCAGTTACTCAAGAGGAGACTACACTGAAGCTTTCTTT. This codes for CASSYSRGDYTEAFF.

The CDR3 sequence: CASSLGKVWTGASGPYSNQPQHF. The CDR3 bases are TGTGCCAGCAGCTTAGGGAAAGTCTGGACAGGCGCTTCAGGCCCCTATAGCAATCAGCCCCAGCATTTT. The rearrangement joins TRBV7-2 to TRBJ1-5; 7 bases line up with TRBD1. The CDR3 contains 23 residues. V lost 1 base, J lost 0 bases, and 24 bases stayed unmatched. Germline V lookup: CDR1 SGHTA, CDR2 FQGNSA. The full variable domain, with the rest looked up from reference TRBV7-2 and TRBJ1-5, is GAGVSQSPSNKVTEKGKDVELRCDPISGHTALYWYRQSLGQGLEFLIYFQGNSAPDKSGLPSDRFSAERTGGSVSTLTIQRTQQEDSAVYLCASSLGKVWTGASGPYSNQPQHFGDGTRLSIL.

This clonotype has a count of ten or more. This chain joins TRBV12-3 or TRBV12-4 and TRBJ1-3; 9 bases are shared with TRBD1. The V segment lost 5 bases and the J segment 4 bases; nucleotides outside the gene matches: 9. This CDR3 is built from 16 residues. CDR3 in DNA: TGTGCCAGCAGTGGGCGGACAGGGGACAACGGAAACACCATATATTTT. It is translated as CASSGRTGDNGNTIYF.

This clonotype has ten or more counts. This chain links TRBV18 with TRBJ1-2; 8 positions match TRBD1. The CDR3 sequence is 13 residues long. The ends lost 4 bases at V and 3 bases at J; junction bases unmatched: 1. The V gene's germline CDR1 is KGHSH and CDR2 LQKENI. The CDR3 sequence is CASSQDRDYGYTF. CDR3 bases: TGTGCCAGCTCACAGGACAGGGACTATGGCTACACCTTC.

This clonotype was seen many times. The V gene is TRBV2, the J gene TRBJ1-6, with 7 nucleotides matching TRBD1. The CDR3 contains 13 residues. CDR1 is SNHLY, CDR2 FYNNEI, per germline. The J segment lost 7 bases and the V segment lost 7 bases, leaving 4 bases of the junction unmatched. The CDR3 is CASKIQGNSPLHF. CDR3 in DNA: TGTGCCAGCAAGATACAGGGGAATTCACCCCTCCACTTT.

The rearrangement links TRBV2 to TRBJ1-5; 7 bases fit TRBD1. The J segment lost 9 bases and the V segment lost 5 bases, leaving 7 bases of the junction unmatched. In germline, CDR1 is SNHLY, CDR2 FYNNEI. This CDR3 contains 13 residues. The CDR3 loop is CASSRGGGRPQHF. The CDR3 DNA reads TGTGCCAGCAGTCGGGGAGGGGGCCGGCCCCAGCATTTT. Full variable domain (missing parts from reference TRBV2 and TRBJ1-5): EPEVTQTPSHQVTQMGQEVILRCVPISNHLYFYWYRQILGQKVEFLVSFYNNEISEKSEIFDDQFSVERPDGSNFTLKIRSTKLEDSAMYFCASSRGGGRPQHFGDGTRLSIL.

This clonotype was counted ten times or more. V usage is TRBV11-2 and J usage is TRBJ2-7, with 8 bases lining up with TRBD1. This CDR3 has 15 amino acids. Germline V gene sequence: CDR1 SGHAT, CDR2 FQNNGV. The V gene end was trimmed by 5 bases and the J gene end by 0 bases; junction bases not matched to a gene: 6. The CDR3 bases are TGTGCCAGCAGCCGACAGGGGATAAGCTCCTACGAGCAGTACTTC. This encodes CASSRQGISSYEQYF.

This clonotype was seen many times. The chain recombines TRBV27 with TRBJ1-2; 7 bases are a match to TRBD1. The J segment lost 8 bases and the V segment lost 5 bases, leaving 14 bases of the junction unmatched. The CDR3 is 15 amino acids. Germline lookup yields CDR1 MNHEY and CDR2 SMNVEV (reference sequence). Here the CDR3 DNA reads TGTGCCAGCAGTCCCTGGGACAGCTGGACGGAGGGCTACACCTTC. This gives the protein CASSPWDSWTEGYTF.

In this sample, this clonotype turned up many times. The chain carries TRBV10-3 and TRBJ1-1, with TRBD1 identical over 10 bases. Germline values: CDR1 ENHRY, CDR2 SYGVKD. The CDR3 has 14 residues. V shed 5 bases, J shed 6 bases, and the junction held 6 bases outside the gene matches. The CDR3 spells CAISFGQGGSEAFF. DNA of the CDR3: TGTGCCATCAGTTTCGGACAGGGGGGTTCTGAAGCTTTCTTT.

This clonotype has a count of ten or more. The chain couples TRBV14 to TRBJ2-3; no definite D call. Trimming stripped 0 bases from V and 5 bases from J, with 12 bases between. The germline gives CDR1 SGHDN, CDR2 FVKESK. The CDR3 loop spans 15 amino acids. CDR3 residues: CASSQEYGWLDTQYF. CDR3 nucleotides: TGTGCCAGCAGCCAAGAATACGGGTGGCTAGATACGCAGTATTTT.

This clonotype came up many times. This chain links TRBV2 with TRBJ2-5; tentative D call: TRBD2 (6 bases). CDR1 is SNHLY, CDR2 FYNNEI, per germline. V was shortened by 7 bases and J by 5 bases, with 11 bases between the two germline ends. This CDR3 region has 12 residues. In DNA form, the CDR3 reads TGTGCCAGCAAGTTCAGCGGGGAGACCCAGTACTTC. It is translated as CASKFSGETQYF.

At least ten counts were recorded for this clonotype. CDR3 nucleotide sequence: TGTGCCAGCAGTCCCGTCACTGTCGGTCGCACTGAAGCTTTCTTT. Translated: CASSPVTVGRTEAFF. The chain recombines TRBV28 with TRBJ1-1; D gene ambiguous. The CDR3 has 15 residues. Germline V CDR1 and CDR2: MDHEN, SYDVKM. Trimming stripped 5 bases from V and 4 bases from J, with 17 bases between.

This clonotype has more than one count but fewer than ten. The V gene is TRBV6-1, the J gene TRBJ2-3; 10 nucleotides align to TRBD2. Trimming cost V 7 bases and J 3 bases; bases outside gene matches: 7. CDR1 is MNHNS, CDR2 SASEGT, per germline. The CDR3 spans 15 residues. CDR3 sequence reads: CASKTVAGGTDTQYF. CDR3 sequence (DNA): TGTGCCAGCAAAACGGTAGCGGGAGGAACAGATACGCAGTATTTT.

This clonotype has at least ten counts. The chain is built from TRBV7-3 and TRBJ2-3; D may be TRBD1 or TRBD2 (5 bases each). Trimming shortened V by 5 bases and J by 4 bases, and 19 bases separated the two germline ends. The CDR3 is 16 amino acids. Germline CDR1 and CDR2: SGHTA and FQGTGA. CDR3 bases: TGTGCCAGCAGCCCAAACATGGCTGGGGGAGCAGATACGCAGTATTTT. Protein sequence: CASSPNMAGGADTQYF.

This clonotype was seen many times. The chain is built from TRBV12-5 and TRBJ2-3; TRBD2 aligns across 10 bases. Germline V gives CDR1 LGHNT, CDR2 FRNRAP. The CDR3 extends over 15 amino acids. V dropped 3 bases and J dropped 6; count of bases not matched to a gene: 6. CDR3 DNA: TGTGCTAGTGGTTTCCTAGCGGGAGTTTCGGATACGCAGTATTTT. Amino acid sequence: CASGFLAGVSDTQYF.

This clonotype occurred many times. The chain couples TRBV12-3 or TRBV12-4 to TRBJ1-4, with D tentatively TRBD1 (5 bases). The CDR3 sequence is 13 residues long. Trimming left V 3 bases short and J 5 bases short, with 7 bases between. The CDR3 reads CASSLRTNEKLFF. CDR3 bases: TGTGCCAGCAGTTTGCGGACAAATGAAAAACTGTTTTTT.

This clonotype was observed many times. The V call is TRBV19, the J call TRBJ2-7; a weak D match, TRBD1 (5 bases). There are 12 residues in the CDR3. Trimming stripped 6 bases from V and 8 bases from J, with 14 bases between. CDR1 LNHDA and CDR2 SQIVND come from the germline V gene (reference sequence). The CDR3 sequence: CASRDKGQKQYF. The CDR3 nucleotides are TGTGCCAGTAGGGACAAGGGTCAGAAGCAGTACTTC.